This T cell receptor (beta chain) originates from a study of response to subunit inactivated influenza vaccine. CDR3 length: 17 amino acids. Germline V gene sequence: CDR1 LGHDT, CDR2 YNNKEL (reference sequence). V trimming: 0 bases; J trimming: 7 bases; junction bases outside the gene matches: 9. One entry per CDR3 protein results from TCRdb running MiXCR on the RT-PCR reads. Of 490,000 or so distinct CDR3 sequences in the sample, around 8% were seen once. The table lists this clonotype with many counts. Sample: PBMCs from blood, taken around 25 months after vaccination. V is TRBV3-1 and J is TRBJ1-2; 12 bases map to TRBD1. This sequence originates from a man aged 45-69 years who received an inactivated influenza vaccine. Here the CDR3 reads CASSQDRMGTGGFGYTF. The CDR3 coding sequence is TGTGCCAGCAGCCAAGATAGGATGGGGACAGGGGGCTTTGGCTACACCTTC.